A single sample gave rise to the 8 T cell receptor beta chains below, sequenced in a study of cytomegalovirus exposure and HLA in healthy donors. PCR used 60 Vbeta primers and 13 Jbeta primers. The repertoire was sequenced with immunoSEQ multiplex PCR; TCRdb's copy has only in-frame clones and lacks some. The table records some 120,000 clones, about three quarters of them present only once. Sequenced input: PBMCs. Every receptor here comes from a man aged 25 to 40 in good health and CMV-seronegative.

The CDR3 sequence: CASSLSGNQPQHF. The CDR3 DNA sequence: TGTGCCAGCAGTTTATCGGGGAATCAGCCCCAGCATTTT. This chain links TRBV28 with TRBJ1-5; D is unclear. From germline, CDR1 is MDHEN and CDR2 SYDVKM. V lost 1 base and J 4 bases, leaving 5 bases between the germline ends. This CDR3 comprises 13 residues.

This rearrangement joins TRBV18 to TRBJ1-4, with D unclear. This CDR3 has 14 residues. Trimming cost V 6 bases and J 4 bases, with 12 bases left between them. Germline lookup yields CDR1 KGHSH and CDR2 LQKENI. The CDR3 DNA is TGTGCCAGCTCCTCGGAGGGTCGTAATGAAAAACTGTTTTTT. Residues: CASSSEGRNEKLFF.

This clone was observed once. The chain recombines TRBV27 with TRBJ1-1; 8 bases agree with TRBD1. Trimming took 2 bases from V and 5 from J; bases not matched to a gene: 16. CDR3 length equals 18 residues. In germline, CDR1 is MNHEY, CDR2 SMNVEV (reference sequence). CDR3 amino acids: CASSLRGQGAVVRTEAFF. The CDR3 DNA reads as TGTGCCAGCAGTTTAAGGGGCCAGGGGGCCGTGGTGAGGACTGAAGCTTTCTTT.

The V gene is TRBV29-1, the J gene TRBJ1-4; D perhaps matches TRBD1 (5 bases). The CDR3 consists of 14 residues. V dropped 6 bases and J dropped 0 bases, with 11 bases sitting between them. CDR1 is SQVTM, CDR2 ANQGSEA, per germline. The CDR3 region is CSVGGVPTNEKLFF. The DNA of the CDR3 is TGCAGCGTGGGGGGGGTCCCAACTAATGAAAAACTGTTTTTT.

The chain combines TRBV12-5 with TRBJ2-3; possible D gene TRBD1, 5 bases. The V gene's germline CDR1 is LGHNT and CDR2 FRNRAP. The CDR3 covers 14 residues. The germline V and J ends were trimmed by 6 bases and 4 bases, with 14 bases remaining between them. The CDR3 bases are TGTGCTAGTGGCCCAGGACACACCTCAGATACGCAGTATTTT. Its protein product is CASGPGHTSDTQYF.

The gene calls are TRBV2 and TRBJ2-5, with a tentative D call TRBD1 (6 bases). This CDR3 is built from 14 residues. Germline V gene lookup returns CDR1 SNHLY and CDR2 FYNNEI. Deletions cut 9 bases from V and 1 base from J, with 15 bases between. CDR3 in DNA: TGTGCCAGTAAGAGAGACAGGACCCAAGAGACCCAGTACTTC. Translation gives CASKRDRTQETQYF.

J is TRBJ1-4 and V is TRBV18; D gene uncertain. V was cut by 1 base and J by 8 bases, with 14 bases left in between. Germline-derived CDR1 and CDR2 are KGHSH and LQKENI. The length of the CDR3 is 15 residues. The CDR3 region has the DNA TGTGCCAGCTCACCACTGGACTACAACGGGGAAAAACTGTTTTTT. Residues: CASSPLDYNGEKLFF.

In its sample, this clone was seen once. The chain employs TRBV21-1 and TRBJ1-2; TRBD1, as called in the table, went unchecked against the DNA. TRBV21-1 is recorded as a pseudogene. The CDR3 has 14 amino acids. CDR3 nucleotides: TGTGCCAGCAGCAAAGATGCAGGGTCGGATGGCTACACCTTC. This encodes CASSKDAGSDGYTF.